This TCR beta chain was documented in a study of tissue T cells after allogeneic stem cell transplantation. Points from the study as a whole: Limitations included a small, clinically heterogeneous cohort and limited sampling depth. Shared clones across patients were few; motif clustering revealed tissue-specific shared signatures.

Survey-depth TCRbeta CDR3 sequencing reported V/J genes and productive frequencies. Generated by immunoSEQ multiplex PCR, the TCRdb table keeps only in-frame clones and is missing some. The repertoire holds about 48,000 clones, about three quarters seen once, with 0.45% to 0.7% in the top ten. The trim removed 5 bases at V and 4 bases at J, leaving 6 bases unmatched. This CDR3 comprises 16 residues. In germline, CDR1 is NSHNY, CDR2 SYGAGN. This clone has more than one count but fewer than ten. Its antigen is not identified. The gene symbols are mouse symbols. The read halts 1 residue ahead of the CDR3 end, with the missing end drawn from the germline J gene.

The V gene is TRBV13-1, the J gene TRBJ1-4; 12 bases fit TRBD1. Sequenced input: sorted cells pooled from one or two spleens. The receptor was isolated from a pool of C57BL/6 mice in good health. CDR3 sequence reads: CASRGTGGEGNERLFF. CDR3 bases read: TGTGCCAGCAGGGGGACAGGGGGCGAGGGCAACGAAAGATTATTT. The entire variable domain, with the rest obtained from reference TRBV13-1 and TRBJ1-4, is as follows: EAAVTQSPRNKVTVTGGNVTLSCRQTNSHNYMYWYRQDTGHGLRLIHYSYGAGNLRIGDVPDGYKATRTTQEDFFLLLELASPSQTSLYFCASRGTGGEGNERLFFGHGTKLSVL.